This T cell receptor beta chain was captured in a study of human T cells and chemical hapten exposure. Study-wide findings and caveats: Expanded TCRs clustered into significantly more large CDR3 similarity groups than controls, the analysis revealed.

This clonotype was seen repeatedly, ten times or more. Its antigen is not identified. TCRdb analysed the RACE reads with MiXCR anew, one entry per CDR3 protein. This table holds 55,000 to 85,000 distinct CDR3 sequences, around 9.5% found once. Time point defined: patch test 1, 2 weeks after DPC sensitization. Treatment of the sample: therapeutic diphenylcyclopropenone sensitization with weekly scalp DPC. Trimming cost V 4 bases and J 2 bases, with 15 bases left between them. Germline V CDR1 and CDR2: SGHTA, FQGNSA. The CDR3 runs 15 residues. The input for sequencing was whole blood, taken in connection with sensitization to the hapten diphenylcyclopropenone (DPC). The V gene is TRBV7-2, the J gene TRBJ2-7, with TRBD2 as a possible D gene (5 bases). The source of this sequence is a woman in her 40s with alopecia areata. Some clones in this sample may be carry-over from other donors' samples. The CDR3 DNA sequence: TGTGCCAGCAGCTCTGAGAGCGGCCGTCCCTACGAGCAGTACTTC. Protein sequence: CASSSESGRPYEQYF.